Listed below are T cell receptor beta chains from one sample, sequenced in a study of CD8 T cells in Susac syndrome. TCRdb fed the immunoSEQ multiplex PCR reads into MiXCR, producing one record per CDR3 protein. The table records 150,000 to 200,000 distinct CDR3 sequences, less than 95% of them present only once. Sequenced material: CD4+ T cells from PBMCs. The source is a human donor with multiple sclerosis. Each CDR3 is given with its conserved first and last residue. The D gene is left open where the match is weak. Clone size is stated in some rows and not others, as once, few, many or a class when expanded.

once	TRBV9	TRBD1	TRBJ2-7	CASSVGQDYEQYF	TGTGCCAGCAGCGTTGGACAGGACTACGAGCAGTACTTC
-	TRBV27	-	TRBJ2-3	CASGLGAWSDTQYF	TGTGCCAGCGGCCTGGGGGCCTGGTCAGATACGCAGTATTTT
-	TRBV6-1	-	TRBJ1-5	CASSEPFYGEHF	TGTGCCAGCAGTGAACCCTTTTATGGGGAACATTTT
-	TRBV29-1	-	TRBJ1-1	CSVWDGDTEAFF	TGCAGCGTTTGGGACGGTGACACTGAAGCTTTCTTT
-	TRBV15	TRBD1	TRBJ1-2	CATSHPGQRTFYGYTF	TGTGCCACCAGCCATCCGGGACAGCGAACATTCTATGGCTACACCTTC
once	TRBV2	-	TRBJ2-1	CASSVASYNEQFF	TGTGCCAGCAGTGTGGCGAGTTACAATGAGCAGTTCTTC
-	TRBV5-1	TRBD2	TRBJ2-5	CASSVRSGRDLETQYF	TGCGCCAGCAGCGTGAGGAGCGGGAGGGATCTAGAGACCCAGTACTTC
-	TRBV29-1	TRBD1	TRBJ2-3	CSAEREQGADTQYF	TGCAGCGCCGAAAGAGAGCAGGGGGCAGATACGCAGTATTTT
-	TRBV10-3	-	TRBJ1-2	CAISEYAAGGYTF	TGTGCCATCAGTGAGTATGCGGCGGGTGGCTACACCTTC
few	TRBV9	-	TRBJ2-5	CASSVGGETQYF	TGTGCCAGCAGTGTTGGGGGAGAGACCCAGTACTTC
-	TRBV7-2	-	TRBJ2-7	CASSGQTEYEQYF	TGTGCCAGCAGCGGACAGACCGAATACGAGCAGTACTTC
-	TRBV24-1	-	TRBJ2-1	CATSDLEGGRNNEQFF	TGTGCCACCAGTGATTTGGAGGGAGGCCGGAACAATGAGCAGTTCTTC
-	TRBV25-1	TRBD2	TRBJ2-1	CATRREAYNEQFF	TGTGCCACTAGGCGGGAGGCCTACAATGAGCAGTTCTTC
-	TRBV30	TRBD1	TRBJ1-1	CAWSGGTVSEAFF	TGTGCCTGGAGTGGGGGGACAGTTTCTGAAGCTTTCTTT
-	TRBV5-6	-	TRBJ1-2	CASSRGGQKQANYGYTF	TGTGCCAGCAGCCGAGGAGGACAGAAACAAGCTAACTATGGCTACACCTTC
-	TRBV20-1	-	TRBJ2-3	CSALTRATDTQYF	TGCAGTGCTCTCACCCGTGCCACAGATACGCAGTATTTT
-	TRBV5-4	-	TRBJ1-3	CASSLLSSTGGNTIYF	TGTGCCAGCAGCTTGTTGAGTTCCACCGGAGGAAACACCATATATTTT